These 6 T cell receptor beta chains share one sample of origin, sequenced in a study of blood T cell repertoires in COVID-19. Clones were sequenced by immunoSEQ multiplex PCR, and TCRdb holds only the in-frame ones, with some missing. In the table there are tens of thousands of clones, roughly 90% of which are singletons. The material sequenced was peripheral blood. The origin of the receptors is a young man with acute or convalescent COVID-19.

The CDR3, as DNA: TGTGCCAGAATCGTATTTTTGTTAGATACGCAGTATTTT. This translates into CARIVFLLDTQYF. V usage is TRBV7-5 and J usage is TRBJ2-3; the D segment call TRBD2 is taken from the table without a DNA check. TRBV7-5 has pseudogene status. CDR3 length: 13 amino acids.

The CDR3 DNA sequence: TGTGCCAGCAGTGATGGACAGGGAGTGCTTGAAGCTTTCTTT. It is translated as CASSDGQGVLEAFF. The rearrangement joins TRBV6-1 to TRBJ1-1, with 8 bases that match TRBD1. V trimming: 3 bases; J trimming: 7 bases; junction bases outside the gene matches: 7. This CDR3 has 14 residues. Germline V lookup: CDR1 MNHNS, CDR2 SASEGT.

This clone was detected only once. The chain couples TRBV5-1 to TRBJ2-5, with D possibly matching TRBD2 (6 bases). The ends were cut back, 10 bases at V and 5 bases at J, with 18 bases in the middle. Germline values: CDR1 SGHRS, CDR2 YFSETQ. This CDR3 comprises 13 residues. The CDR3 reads CAGGESLGETQYF. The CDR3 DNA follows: TGCGCCGGAGGGGAGTCCTTGGGGGAGACCCAGTACTTC.

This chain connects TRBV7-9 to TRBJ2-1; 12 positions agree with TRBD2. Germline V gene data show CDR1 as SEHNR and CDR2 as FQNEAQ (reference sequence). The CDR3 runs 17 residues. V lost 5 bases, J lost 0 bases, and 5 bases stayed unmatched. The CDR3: CASSPLTSGSSYNEQFF. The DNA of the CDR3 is TGTGCCAGCAGCCCGTTGACTAGCGGGAGCTCCTACAATGAGCAGTTCTTC.

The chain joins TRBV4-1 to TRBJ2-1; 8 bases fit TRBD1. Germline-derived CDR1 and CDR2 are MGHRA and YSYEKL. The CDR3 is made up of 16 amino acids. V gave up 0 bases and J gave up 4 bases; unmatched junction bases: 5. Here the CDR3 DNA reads TGCGCCAGCAGCCAAGAAACACAGGGGGGTTACAATGAGCAGTTCTTC. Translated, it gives CASSQETQGGYNEQFF.

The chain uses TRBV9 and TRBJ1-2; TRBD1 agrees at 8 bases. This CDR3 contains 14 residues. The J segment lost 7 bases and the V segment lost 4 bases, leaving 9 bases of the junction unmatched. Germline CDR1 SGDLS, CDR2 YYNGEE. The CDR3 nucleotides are TGTGCCAGCAGCAACGGACAGGGCTTCTCTGGCTACACCTTC. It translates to CASSNGQGFSGYTF. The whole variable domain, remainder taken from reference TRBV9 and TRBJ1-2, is DSGVTQTPKHLITATGQRVTLRCSPRSGDLSVYWYQQSLDQGLQFLIQYYNGEERAKGNILERFSAQQFPDLHSELNLSSLELGDSALYFCASSNGQGFSGYTFGSGTRLTVV.